These 18 T cell receptor beta chains originate from one sample sequenced in a study of CD8 T cells in ankylosing spondylitis. TCRdb independently ran MiXCR on the 5' RACE reads; one entry per CDR3 protein. The sample holds just over 150,000 distinct CDR3 sequences, around 16% seen once. Sequenced input: blood, either unsorted or a sorted T cell fraction (not recorded which). The receptors originated from a male donor with ankylosing spondylitis or in good health (not recorded which).

V is TRBV27 and J is TRBJ2-7, with D maybe TRBD2 (6 bases). There are 16 residues in the CDR3. The V and J ends lost 2 bases and 1 base respectively, with 15 bases between them. The V gene's germline CDR1 is MNHEY and CDR2 SMNVEV (reference sequence). CDR3 bases: TGTGCCAGCAGTTTAAGAGCTAGCGTCCCATCCTACGAGCAGTACTTC. This gives the protein CASSLRASVPSYEQYF.

This clonotype was observed a handful of times. This chain links TRBV7-9 with TRBJ2-3, with a tentative D call TRBD2 (6 bases). With 2 bases removed from V and 10 bases from J, the gap between germline ends came to 19 bases. CDR1 is SEHNR and CDR2 is FQNEAQ in the germline V gene (reference sequence). This CDR3 is built from 15 residues. CDR3 in DNA: TGTGCCAGCAGCTTATCCTCGGACGGGAGAGCTGCGCAGTATTTT. Residues: CASSLSSDGRAAQYF.

This clonotype was seen ten or more times. The V gene is TRBV5-1, the J gene TRBJ2-7; 8 bases line up with TRBD1. The length of the CDR3 is 13 residues. CDR1 and CDR2 from the germline V gene are SGHRS and YFSETQ. V dropped 2 bases and J dropped 12; count of bases not matched to a gene: 10. The CDR3 DNA reads as TGCGCCAGCAGCTTAGGGGACAGGTGGTCTTTGTACTTC. This codes for CASSLGDRWSLYF.

In its sample, this clonotype was seen many times. This CDR3 reads CASSLSGIYEQYF. The CDR3 DNA sequence: TGCGCCAGCAGCTTAAGCGGGATCTACGAGCAGTACTTC. The V gene is TRBV5-1, the J gene TRBJ2-7; 7 bases are a match to TRBD2. Germline CDR1 reads SGHRS; CDR2 reads YFSETQ. The CDR3 has 13 amino acids. With 2 bases clipped from V and 3 bases from J, the junction kept 2 bases outside the gene matches.

The chain joins TRBV28 to TRBJ2-7; a weak D match, TRBD1 (5 bases). Trimming took off 2 bases at V and 9 bases at J, with 14 bases between the two ends. The CDR3 is 13 amino acids. Germline lookup yields CDR1 MDHEN and CDR2 SYDVKM. For the CDR3, the DNA is TGTGCCAGCAGTTTACTTCGGCAGGGCTGGCAGTACTTC. Its protein product is CASSLLRQGWQYF.

The chain is built from TRBV7-9 and TRBJ2-7, with D unclear. Germline V gene lookup returns CDR1 SEHNR and CDR2 FQNEAQ (reference sequence). V lost 10 bases and J 8 bases, leaving 15 bases between the germline ends. The CDR3 is 11 amino acids. Here the CDR3 reads CATDRWLQQYF. DNA of the CDR3: TGTGCCACCGACCGGTGGCTCCAGCAGTACTTC. The full variable domain, rest sourced from reference TRBV7-9 and TRBJ2-7, is DTGVSQNPRHKITKRGQNVTFRCDPISEHNRLYWYRQTLGQGPEFLTYFQNEAQLEKSRLLSDRFSAERPKGSFSTLEIQRTEQGDSAMYLCATDRWLQQYFGPGTRLTVT.

This clonotype showed up just a few times. The chain employs TRBV7-9 and TRBJ2-7; 12 bases fit TRBD2. Looked up from germline, CDR1 is SEHNR and CDR2 is FQNEAQ (reference sequence). The CDR3 runs to 13 residues. The V segment lost 4 bases and the J segment 7 bases; nucleotides outside the gene matches: 2. The CDR3 loop is CASSSLAGGEQYF. In DNA, the CDR3 is TGTGCCAGCAGCTCACTAGCGGGAGGTGAGCAGTACTTC.

The rearrangement joins TRBV28 to TRBJ2-3; D is possibly TRBD1 (6 bases). Trimming took off 9 bases at V and 8 bases at J, with 9 bases between the two ends. The CDR3 length is 10 residues. Germline loops: CDR1 MDHEN, CDR2 SYDVKM. CDR3 protein: CASSQGTQYF. The CDR3 DNA follows: TGTGCCAGTTCACAGGGTACGCAGTATTTT.

Many counts were recorded for this clonotype. CDR3 DNA: TGTGCCAGCAGCCAAGATTGGAGCGGTCTTTTGGAGACCCAGTACTTC. It yields the protein CASSQDWSGLLETQYF. The chain carries TRBV14 and TRBJ2-5, with a tentative D call TRBD2 (5 bases). Germline CDR1 and CDR2: SGHDN and FVKESK. The CDR3 is 16 residues long. Trimming removed 0 bases from V and 5 bases from J, with 16 bases in between.

This clonotype occurred many times. The V and J genes are TRBV19 and TRBJ2-1; D tentatively reads TRBD1 or TRBD2 (6 bases each). Germline V lookup: CDR1 LNHDA, CDR2 SQIVND (reference sequence). The ends were cut back, 0 bases at V and 2 bases at J, with 14 bases in the middle. The CDR3 is made up of 17 amino acids. DNA of the CDR3: TGTGCCAGTAGTATAGAAGTCGGGGGACACACCTACAATGAGCAGTTCTTC. Its translation: CASSIEVGGHTYNEQFF.

This chain links TRBV7-9 with TRBJ1-5; D possibly corresponds to TRBD1 (5 bases). This CDR3 is built from 17 residues. V was trimmed by 5 bases and J by 4 bases, leaving 21 bases between them. Germline loops: CDR1 SEHNR, CDR2 FQNEAQ (reference sequence). The CDR3 protein is CASSAPTDKVENQPQHF. The DNA of the CDR3 is TGTGCCAGCAGCGCACCGACGGACAAGGTGGAGAATCAGCCCCAGCATTTT. Based on the CDR3 plus reference TRBV7-9 and TRBJ1-5, the full variable domain is DTGVSQNPRHKITKRGQNVTFRCDPISEHNRLYWYRQTLGQGPEFLTYFQNEAQLEKSRLLSDRFSAERPKGSFSTLEIQRTEQGDSAMYLCASSAPTDKVENQPQHFGDGTRLSIL.

In its sample, this clonotype was seen many times. CDR3 sequence: CASSLRDAMLVGTEAFF. CDR3 bases: TGTGCCAGCAGTTTAAGGGACGCGATGCTAGTCGGCACTGAAGCTTTCTTT. The V gene is TRBV12-3 or TRBV12-4, the J gene TRBJ1-1; a possible D gene is TRBD1 (5 bases). With 2 bases removed from V and 4 bases from J, the gap between germline ends came to 20 bases. The CDR3 runs 17 residues.

This clonotype was counted at least ten times. V and J are TRBV29-1 and TRBJ2-3, with unresolved D. The CDR3 covers 13 residues. V dropped 3 bases and J dropped 2 bases, with 9 bases sitting between them. From germline, CDR1 is SQVTM and CDR2 ANQGSEA. As DNA, the CDR3 is TGCAGCGTTGACAGCGACAACACAGATACGCAGTATTTT. Residues: CSVDSDNTDTQYF.

This clonotype was recorded many times. The chain links TRBV29-1 to TRBJ2-1; D uncertain. CDR3 length equals 12 residues. V lost 1 base, J lost 4 bases, and 5 bases lay in between. In germline, CDR1 is SQVTM, CDR2 ANQGSEA. CDR3 nucleotide sequence: TGCAGCGTTGAAGCACAATACAATGAGCAGTTCTTC. Translated: CSVEAQYNEQFF.

This clonotype was seen ten or more times. This chain joins TRBV5-6 and TRBJ1-5; D call uncertain. The germline V gene encodes CDR1 SGHDT and CDR2 YYEEEE. The ends were cut back, 5 bases at V and 3 bases at J, with 12 bases in the middle. The CDR3 spans 14 residues. CDR3 sequence: CASSPRALNQPQHF. The CDR3 nucleotides read TGTGCCAGCAGTCCTCGGGCACTCAATCAGCCCCAGCATTTT. Supplemented by reference TRBV5-6 and TRBJ1-5, the full variable domain reads DAGVTQSPTHLIKTRGQQVTLRCSPKSGHDTVSWYQQALGQGPQFIFQYYEEEERQRGNFPDRFSGHQFPNYSSELNVNALLLGDSALYLCASSPRALNQPQHFGDGTRLSIL.

This clonotype was counted between two and nine times. J is TRBJ2-1 and V is TRBV10-3; 7 bases are shared with TRBD1. The CDR3 runs 13 residues. Germline V gene data show CDR1 as ENHRY and CDR2 as SYGVKD. V lost 10 bases to trimming and J lost 7 bases; unmatched junction nucleotides: 10. In DNA form, the CDR3 reads TGTGCCACAACCGGGACAGTAGGAAATGAGCAGTTCTTC. It specifies CATTGTVGNEQFF.

The chain combines TRBV29-1 with TRBJ1-2; D gene uncertain. V was trimmed by 4 bases and J by 2 bases, leaving 11 bases between them. The CDR3 is 13 amino acids. Germline CDR1 and CDR2: SQVTM and ANQGSEA. The CDR3 here is CSVVHPGNYGYTF. The DNA for the CDR3 is TGCAGCGTTGTACACCCTGGGAACTATGGCTACACCTTC.

This clonotype was observed a handful of times. The DNA of the CDR3 is TGTGCCACCTCAGGGGGCTTAAACTATGGCTACACCTTC. Amino acids: CATSGGLNYGYTF. This chain joins TRBV24-1 and TRBJ1-2; 8 bases line up with TRBD1. CDR1 is KGHDR and CDR2 is SFDVKD in the germline V gene. The ends lost 9 bases at V and 2 bases at J; junction bases unmatched: 4. The CDR3 loop spans 13 amino acids.